This passage covers 2 T cell receptor beta chains from one sample sequenced in a study of shared clonotypes between healthy human individuals. Assay used: immunoSEQ multiplex PCR; TCRdb lists only in-frame clones, some missing. The sample contains millions of clones, roughly 96% of which appear only once. Sequenced: naive CD4+ T cells sorted from blood. Sample subset: CD45RA+ positively selected. The source is a man younger than 30 in good health.

This chain uses TRBV6-6 with TRBJ1-6; the D gene is possibly TRBD1 (6 bases). V was cut by 5 bases and J by 7 bases, with 12 bases left in between. Germline lookup yields CDR1 MNHNY and CDR2 SVGAGI (reference sequence). The CDR3 spans 14 residues. Here the CDR3 DNA reads TGTGCCAGCAGTGGAGAGGGGGGGAATTCACCCCTCCACTTT. It encodes CASSGEGGNSPLHF.

CDR3 protein: CAAGAELLTDTQYF. In DNA form, the CDR3 reads TGTGCCGCGGGGGCAGAATTACTCACAGATACGCAGTATTTT. This chain uses TRBV5-4 with TRBJ2-3; D may be TRBD2 (7 bases). The V end lost 10 bases, the J end lost 2 bases, and 17 bases lay between the germline ends. The length of the CDR3 is 14 residues. Germline values: CDR1 SGHNT, CDR2 YYREEE (reference sequence).